This T cell receptor (beta chain) was retrieved from a study of blood T cells in healthy people across ages. Next came a second PCR, run for about 7 to 12 cycles, which used a sample-barcoded 5' primer along with a J-beta primer mix. TCRdb processed the 5' RACE reads anew with MiXCR; each CDR3 protein has one entry. The sample has around 1,500,000 distinct CDR3 sequences; 25% to 30% are singletons. Germline loops: CDR1 MGHRA, CDR2 YSYEKL. There are 16 residues in the CDR3. V shed 2 bases, J shed 9 bases, and the junction held 12 bases outside the gene matches. Only a few counts were recorded for this clonotype.

This TCR was recovered from a woman in her twenties or thirties in good health. The sample comprised blood. The rearrangement joins TRBV4-1 to TRBJ2-1; 8 bases are shared with TRBD2. The CDR3 region is CASSQIRGAGGGEQFF. The CDR3 DNA follows: TGCGCCAGCAGCCAAATCCGCGGGGCGGGGGGCGGTGAGCAGTTCTTC.